Each of the 18 T cell receptor beta chains below was sequenced from the same sample in a study of blood T cell repertoires in COVID-19. This table comes from immunoSEQ multiplex PCR, and its TCRdb copy is limited to in-frame clones, with some not included. The data hold approximately 140,000 clones, with 60% to 85% observed a single time. The sequencing input was peripheral blood. Every receptor here comes from a man aged 45-65 years with acute or convalescent COVID-19.

The chain is built from TRBV19 and TRBJ2-3; 12 positions agree with TRBD2. Germline V gene sequence: CDR1 LNHDA, CDR2 SQIVND (reference sequence). V dropped 4 bases and J dropped 0; count of bases not matched to a gene: 8. The CDR3 covers 18 residues. The CDR3 spells CASSSLAGGIASTDTQYF. For the CDR3, the DNA is TGTGCCAGTAGTAGCCTAGCGGGGGGGATAGCTAGCACAGATACGCAGTATTTT.

The chain carries TRBV24-1 and TRBJ2-2, with a weak D call TRBD1 (5 bases). V lost 1 base and J 2 bases, leaving 13 bases between the germline ends. From germline, CDR1 is KGHDR and CDR2 SFDVKD. The CDR3 is made up of 17 amino acids. CDR3 in amino acids: CATSDLGAGRNTGELFF. In nucleotides, the CDR3 is TGTGCCACCAGTGATTTAGGCGCAGGGCGAAACACCGGGGAGCTGTTTTTT.

V gene TRBV4-1 combines with J gene TRBJ1-1, with D hard to call. The V gene lost 1 base and the J gene lost 5 bases, with 8 bases spanning the gap. This CDR3 comprises 13 residues. CDR1 MGHRA and CDR2 YSYEKL come from the germline V gene. This CDR3 reads CASSQVTGTEAFF. In DNA, the CDR3 is TGCGCCAGCAGCCAAGTTACGGGTACTGAAGCTTTCTTT.

This chain links TRBV29-1 with TRBJ1-1; 10 bases match TRBD1. Germline V lookup: CDR1 SQVTM, CDR2 ANQGSEA. The CDR3 covers 11 residues. The DNA for the CDR3 is TGCAGTTGGACAGGGGGCACTGAAGCTTTCTTT. Amino acid sequence: CSWTGGTEAFF.

The rearrangement links TRBV15 to TRBJ2-2; TRBD1 might be the D (6 bases). Between the trimmed V and J ends, which lost 1 base and 1 base, there was a span of 7 bases. This CDR3 has 15 residues. Germline V gives CDR1 LNHNV, CDR2 YYDKDF (reference sequence). CDR3 DNA: TGTGCCACCAGCAGAGCCAGGGGGAACACCGGGGAGCTGTTTTTT. Translating it yields CATSRARGNTGELFF.

The rearrangement joins TRBV6-1 to TRBJ1-2; weak D call: TRBD1 (5 bases). The germline V gene encodes CDR1 MNHNS and CDR2 SASEGT. The germline V and J ends were trimmed by 2 bases and 4 bases, with 11 bases remaining between them. The CDR3 is 14 amino acids. The CDR3 protein is CASSERTPTYGYTF. In DNA form, the CDR3 reads TGTGCCAGCAGTGAACGGACACCTACCTATGGCTACACCTTC.

This clone was seen more than once but under ten times. The CDR3 here is CASSPSGGLGSPLHF. The CDR3 region has the DNA TGTGCCAGCAGCCCATCTGGGGGCTTGGGGTCACCCCTCCACTTT. The V gene is TRBV11-2, the J gene TRBJ1-6; tentative D call: TRBD1 (6 bases). V was pared by 5 bases and J by 10 bases, with 18 bases between. Germline lookup yields CDR1 SGHAT and CDR2 FQNNGV. The CDR3 spans 15 residues.

This rearrangement joins TRBV4-1 to TRBJ1-1; D gene ambiguous. CDR1 and CDR2 from the germline V gene are MGHRA and YSYEKL. V was clipped by 1 base and J by 6 bases, with 12 bases between them. CDR3 length: 14 residues. Written as DNA, the CDR3 is TGCGCCAGCAGCCAAGCGGAGAGGGCGGCTGAAGCTTTCTTT. The encoded protein is CASSQAERAAEAFF.

The chain uses TRBV12-3 or TRBV12-4 and TRBJ2-1; no firm D call. V lost 2 bases and J 5 bases, leaving 7 bases between the germline ends. The CDR3 contains 13 residues. The CDR3 sequence is CASSLIANNEQFF. In DNA form, the CDR3 reads TGTGCCAGCAGTTTAATAGCCAACAATGAGCAGTTCTTC.

The rearrangement joins TRBV5-4 to TRBJ2-3; D may be TRBD1 (6 bases). V gave up 0 bases and J gave up 3 bases, with 11 bases separating them. Germline lookup yields CDR1 SGHNT and CDR2 YYREEE (reference sequence). CDR3 length: 15 residues. The CDR3 DNA follows: TGTGCCAGCAGCTTGGACAGGGACGGGACAGATACGCAGTATTTT. It codes for CASSLDRDGTDTQYF.

Only a few counts were recorded for this clone. The chain recombines TRBV29-1 with TRBJ1-1; no firm D call. V was cut by 6 bases and J by 5 bases, with 16 bases left in between. CDR1 is SQVTM, CDR2 ANQGSEA, per germline. CDR3 length equals 13 residues. The CDR3 reads CSVLSLGGTEAFF. Written as DNA, the CDR3 is TGCAGCGTCTTGAGCCTAGGAGGGACTGAAGCTTTCTTT. The full variable domain, rest sourced from reference TRBV29-1 and TRBJ1-1, is SAVISQKPSRDICQRGTSLTIQCQVDSQVTMMFWYRQQPGQSLTLIATANQGSEATYESGFVIDKFPISRPNLTFSTLTVSNMSPEDSSIYLCSVLSLGGTEAFFGQGTRLTVV.

This chain links TRBV29-1 with TRBJ1-3, with D tentatively TRBD1 (6 bases). Germline values: CDR1 SQVTM, CDR2 ANQGSEA. Trimming cost V 6 bases and J 7 bases, with 16 bases left between them. CDR3 length: 13 residues. The CDR3 spells CSVETGQSNTIYF. CDR3 nucleotide sequence: TGCAGCGTGGAAACCGGACAGTCTAACACCATATATTTT.

This rearrangement joins TRBV4-1 to TRBJ2-4, with D perhaps TRBD1 (5 bases). Looked up from germline, CDR1 is MGHRA and CDR2 is YSYEKL. Trimming removed 3 bases at V and 4 bases at J, with 13 bases between. The CDR3 loop spans 15 amino acids. The CDR3 DNA follows: TGCGCCAGCAGCCAGACAGAAATTTCTAAAAACATTCAGTACTTC. The encoded protein is CASSQTEISKNIQYF.

The V and J genes are TRBV6-5 and TRBJ2-5; 10 positions agree with TRBD2. J gave up 5 bases and V 7 bases, and 1 base lay outside the gene matches. Looked up from germline, CDR1 is MNHEY and CDR2 is SVGAGI. The CDR3 is 12 amino acids. CDR3 DNA: TGTGCCAGCAAACTAGCGGGGGAGACCCAGTACTTC. Translation: CASKLAGETQYF.

The DNA for the CDR3 is TGCGCCAGCACCCGACTAGCGGGGCCCTCTTCCAATGAGCAGTTCTTC. Protein sequence: CASTRLAGPSSNEQFF. The chain joins TRBV5-1 to TRBJ2-1; 11 nucleotides agree with TRBD2. Trimming cost V 6 bases and J 6 bases; bases outside gene matches: 11. Germline CDR1 reads SGHRS; CDR2 reads YFSETQ. CDR3 length: 16 amino acids.

The rearrangement links TRBV28 to TRBJ1-5; 7 bases are shared with TRBD1. Germline CDR1 reads MDHEN; CDR2 reads SYDVKM. J lost 7 bases, V lost 6 bases, and 15 bases had no gene match. The CDR3 length is 16 residues. CDR3 protein: CASRLGVRGGEQPQHF. In nucleotides, the CDR3 is TGTGCCAGCAGACTGGGGGTGCGAGGGGGCGAACAGCCCCAGCATTTT.

J is TRBJ2-1 and V is TRBV7-6, with D unresolved. V shed 2 bases and J shed 9 bases, with 11 bases lying between them. CDR1 and CDR2 (germline): SGHVS, FNYEAQ. The CDR3 runs to 13 residues. CDR3 sequence (DNA): TGTGCCAGCAGCTTAAATCGGCAGGCTGAGCAGTTCTTC. Translating it yields CASSLNRQAEQFF. Complete variable domain (other parts from reference TRBV7-6 and TRBJ2-1): GAGVSQSPRYKVTKRGQDVALRCDPISGHVSLYWYRQALGQGPEFLTYFNYEAQQDKSGLPNDRFSAERPEGSISTLTIQRTEQRDSAMYRCASSLNRQAEQFFGPGTRLTVL.

This chain connects TRBV20-1 to TRBJ1-4; D is perhaps TRBD1 (6 bases). This CDR3 comprises 13 residues. Germline V gene data show CDR1 as DFQATT and CDR2 as SNEGSKA (reference sequence). The ends were cut back, 3 bases at V and 3 bases at J, with 8 bases in the middle. CDR3 loop: CSASKGANEKLFF. The CDR3 DNA reads as TGCAGTGCTAGTAAGGGGGCTAATGAAAAACTGTTTTTT.